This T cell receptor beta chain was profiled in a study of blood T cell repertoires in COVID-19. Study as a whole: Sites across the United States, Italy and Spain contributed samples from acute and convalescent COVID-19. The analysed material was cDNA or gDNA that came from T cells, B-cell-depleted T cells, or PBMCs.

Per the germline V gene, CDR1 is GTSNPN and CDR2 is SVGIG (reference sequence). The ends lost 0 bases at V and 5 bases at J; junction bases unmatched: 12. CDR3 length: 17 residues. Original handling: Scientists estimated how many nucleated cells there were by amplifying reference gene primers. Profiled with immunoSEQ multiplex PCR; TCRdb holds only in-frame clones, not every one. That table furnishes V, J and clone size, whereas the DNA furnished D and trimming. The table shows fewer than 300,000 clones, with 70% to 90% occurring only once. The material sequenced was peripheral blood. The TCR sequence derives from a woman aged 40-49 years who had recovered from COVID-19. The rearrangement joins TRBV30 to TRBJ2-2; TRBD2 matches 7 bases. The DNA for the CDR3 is TGTGCCTGGAGTGTACTTCGGCAAGTGGGGGGGACCGGGGAGCTGTTTTTT. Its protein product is CAWSVLRQVGGTGELFF.